The rows below give T cell receptor beta chains drawn from one sample of a study of identifying expanded T cells in peripheral blood. The method was immunoSEQ multiplex PCR; TCRdb's version includes in-frame clones alone and lacks a portion of them. The table shows some 78,000 clones, with around 83% occurring only once. Material: blood. These receptors all come from a person aged 18 to 75 in good health. The CDR3 runs from the conserved cysteine through the conserved F or W. The D gene is left open where the match is weak. Where a row states a size, it is once, few, many or the class of an expanded clone; other rows omit it.

j_call: TRBJ2-7; clone_size: -; d_call: -; v_call: TRBV7-2; cdr3_aa: CASSLALEQYF; cdr3_nt: TGTGCCAGCAGCTTAGCGCTCGAGCAGTACTTC
j_call: TRBJ2-5; clone_size: -; d_call: -; v_call: TRBV7-7; cdr3_aa: CASSLDYRSQETQYF; cdr3_nt: TGTGCTAGCAGCTTAGACTACAGAAGCCAAGAGACCCAGTACTTC
j_call: TRBJ2-2; clone_size: -; d_call: -; v_call: TRBV9; cdr3_aa: CASSVVGRSNTGELFF; cdr3_nt: TGTGCCAGCAGCGTAGTTGGTAGATCGAACACCGGGGAGCTGTTTTTT
j_call: TRBJ2-3; clone_size: -; d_call: TRBD1; v_call: TRBV6-1; cdr3_aa: CASPGTGFDYTQYF; cdr3_nt: TGTGCCAGCCCCGGGACAGGGTTTGATTATACGCAGTATTTT
j_call: TRBJ2-1; clone_size: -; d_call: TRBD2; v_call: TRBV27; cdr3_aa: CASSSSGTLNEQFF; cdr3_nt: TGTGCCAGCAGTTCTAGCGGGACACTCAATGAGCAGTTCTTC
j_call: TRBJ1-2; clone_size: -; d_call: -; v_call: TRBV2; cdr3_aa: CASSRGKSDGYTF; cdr3_nt: TGTGCCAGCAGCAGGGGCAAATCGGATGGCTACACCTTC
j_call: TRBJ2-7; clone_size: -; d_call: -; v_call: TRBV28; cdr3_aa: CASTTVAEQYF; cdr3_nt: TGTGCCAGCACGACAGTTGCCGAGCAGTACTTC
j_call: TRBJ2-3; clone_size: -; d_call: TRBD2; v_call: TRBV5-6; cdr3_aa: CASSTIRTSGTDTQYF; cdr3_nt: TGTGCCAGCAGCACCATTAGGACTAGCGGCACAGATACGCAGTATTTT
j_call: TRBJ2-1; clone_size: -; d_call: TRBD1; v_call: TRBV11-1; cdr3_aa: CASSLAGLRQGADKNEQFF; cdr3_nt: TGTGCCAGCAGCTTAGCGGGGCTGAGGCAGGGGGCGGACAAGAATGAGCAGTTCTTC
j_call: TRBJ2-2; clone_size: -; d_call: -; v_call: TRBV7-2; cdr3_aa: CASSLRGSDTGELFF; cdr3_nt: TGTGCCAGCAGCCTCAGGGGTTCGGACACCGGGGAGCTGTTTTTT
j_call: TRBJ2-7; clone_size: -; d_call: TRBD2; v_call: TRBV4-3; cdr3_aa: CASSQEDTSGLSYEQYF; cdr3_nt: TGCGCCAGCAGCCAAGAAGACACTAGCGGGCTCTCCTACGAGCAGTACTTC
j_call: TRBJ2-7; clone_size: -; d_call: -; v_call: TRBV18; cdr3_aa: CASSDPRDEQYF; cdr3_nt: TGTGCCAGCTCCGACCCACGGGACGAGCAGTACTTC
j_call: TRBJ1-2; clone_size: -; d_call: -; v_call: TRBV4-3; cdr3_aa: CASSQARTAAPYGYTF; cdr3_nt: TGCGCCAGCAGCCAAGCTCGGACAGCGGCACCCTATGGCTACACCTTC
j_call: TRBJ2-3; clone_size: once; d_call: TRBD2; v_call: TRBV28; cdr3_aa: CASRQTSGRMYTQYF; cdr3_nt: TGTGCCAGCAGACAGACTAGCGGGAGAATGTATACGCAGTATTTT